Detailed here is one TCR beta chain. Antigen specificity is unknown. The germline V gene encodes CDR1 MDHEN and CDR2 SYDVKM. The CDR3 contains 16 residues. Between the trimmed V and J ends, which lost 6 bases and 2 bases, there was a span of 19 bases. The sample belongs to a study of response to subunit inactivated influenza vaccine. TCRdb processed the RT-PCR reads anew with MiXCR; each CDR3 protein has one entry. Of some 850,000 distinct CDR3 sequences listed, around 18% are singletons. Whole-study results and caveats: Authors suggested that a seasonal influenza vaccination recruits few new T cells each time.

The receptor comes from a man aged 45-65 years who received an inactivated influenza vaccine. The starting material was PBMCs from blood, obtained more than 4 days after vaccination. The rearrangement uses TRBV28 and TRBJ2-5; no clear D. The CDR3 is CASSPRVVGRQETQYF. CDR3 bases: TGTGCCAGCAGCCCCCGGGTCGTGGGAAGGCAAGAGACCCAGTACTTC.